This passage covers 12 T cell receptor beta chains from one sample sequenced in a study of cytomegalovirus exposure and HLA in healthy donors. Use of 60 Vbeta and 13 Jbeta primers characterized the PCR. Here immunoSEQ multiplex PCR was the method, and the copy in TCRdb shows in-frame clones only, minus some. The table has 100,000 to 150,000 clones, around three quarters seen once. The sequencing sample was made of PBMCs. These receptors came from a young man in good health and CMV-seropositive.

This clone was counted only a few times. The CDR3: CASSDRENTEAFF. The CDR3 coding sequence is TGTGCCAGCAGTGACAGGGAGAACACTGAAGCTTTCTTT. This chain joins TRBV6-6 and TRBJ1-1, with 7 bases fitting TRBD1. J was trimmed by 1 base and V by 5 bases; bases with no gene match: 1. The CDR3 sequence is 13 residues long. Germline values: CDR1 MNHNY, CDR2 SVGAGI (reference sequence).

This clone turned up a few times. The V call is TRBV25-1, the J call TRBJ2-4, with D perhaps TRBD2 (6 bases). With 9 bases removed from V and 7 bases from J, the gap between germline ends came to 16 bases. Germline assignment: CDR1 MGHDK and CDR2 SYGVNS. This CDR3 has 13 residues. The CDR3 here is CASSGRGRNIQYF. DNA for the CDR3: TGTGCCAGTTCCGGGCGGGGCAGGAACATTCAGTACTTC.

The J gene is TRBJ2-1, the V gene TRBV9, with TRBD2 matching 8 bases. Trimming cost V 3 bases and J 7 bases; bases outside gene matches: 6. The CDR3 length is 14 residues. CDR1 is SGDLS, CDR2 YYNGEE, per germline. The CDR3 DNA sequence: TGTGCCAGCAGCGGCGGACTAGCTTTAAATGAGCAGTTCTTC. Translation gives CASSGGLALNEQFF.

This clone was seen a single time. The CDR3 DNA reads TGTGCCAGCAGTTACTCGAGCCAGGGGGTCAATGAGCAGTTCTTC. Protein product: CASSYSSQGVNEQFF. This chain joins TRBV6-5 and TRBJ2-1, with 7 bases identical to TRBD1. Germline lookup yields CDR1 MNHEY and CDR2 SVGAGI. The CDR3 is 15 amino acids. With V trimmed by 0 bases and J by 6 bases, 5 bases remained unmatched.

The chain joins TRBV19 to TRBJ1-1; 7 nucleotides agree with TRBD1. Germline CDR1 reads LNHDA; CDR2 reads SQIVND (reference sequence). CDR3 size: 14 residues. V lost 4 bases and J lost 5; bases outside the gene matches: 7. The CDR3 region is CASSRSQGRTEAFF. The CDR3 DNA reads TGTGCCAGTAGTAGATCACAGGGGCGGACTGAAGCTTTCTTT. The complete variable domain, with remaining parts taken from reference TRBV19 and TRBJ1-1, reads DGGITQSPKYLFRKEGQNVTLSCEQNLNHDAMYWYRQDPGQGLRLIYYSQIVNDFQKGDIAEGYSVSREKKESFPLTVTSAQKNPTAFYLCASSRSQGRTEAFFGQGTRLTVV.

As for this clone: A far larger clone is off by one base, so a read error is likely. Because it lacks the conserved phenylalanine or tryptophan at the end, this CDR3 is likely a read error. The chain carries TRBV6-6 and TRBJ2-7; the D gene is possibly TRBD1 (5 bases). V was shortened by 2 bases and J by 1 base, with 6 bases between the two germline ends. The CDR3 length is 13 residues. The germline gives CDR1 MNHNY, CDR2 SVGAGI (reference sequence). The CDR3 reads CASSYGQSYEQYL. The CDR3 DNA is TGTGCCAGCAGTTACGGACAATCCTACGAGCAGTACCTC.

The chain employs TRBV6-1 and TRBJ2-7; TRBD2 matches 9 bases. From germline, CDR1 is MNHNS and CDR2 SASEGT. This CDR3 contains 18 residues. The trim removed 3 bases at V and 1 base at J, leaving 13 bases unmatched. CDR3 nucleotides: TGTGCCAGCAGTGAGTACATAGCGGGGGCCCTAATATCCTACGAGCAGTACTTC. This translates into CASSEYIAGALISYEQYF.

In its sample, this clone was seen many times. Other DNA sequences within the sample encode an identical CDR3. The chain uses TRBV2 and TRBJ1-2; a possible D gene is TRBD1 (5 bases). Trimming left V 6 bases short and J 6 bases short, with 8 bases between. Germline CDR1 and CDR2: SNHLY and FYNNEI. The CDR3 loop spans 11 amino acids. The chain's CDR3 is CASRGLDGYTF. The CDR3 DNA reads TGTGCCAGCAGGGGGCTTGATGGCTACACCTTC.

CDR3 amino acids: CASSEPLAGQETQYF. In DNA, the CDR3 is TGTGCCAGCAGTGAGCCACTAGCGGGGCAAGAGACCCAGTACTTC. The rearrangement joins TRBV25-1 to TRBJ2-5, with 10 bases that match TRBD2. V lost 3 bases and J lost 2; bases outside the gene matches: 3. The length of the CDR3 is 15 residues. CDR1 is MGHDK and CDR2 is SYGVNS in the germline V gene.

In nucleotides, the CDR3 is TGCAGCGTCATGACAGATTCTGGAACTGAAGCTTTCTTT. This sequence encodes CSVMTDSGTEAFF. This chain connects TRBV29-1 to TRBJ1-1; D may be TRBD1 (5 bases). CDR3 size: 13 residues. The germline V and J ends were trimmed by 6 bases and 5 bases, with 16 bases remaining between them. Germline V lookup: CDR1 SQVTM, CDR2 ANQGSEA.

The chain is built from TRBV5-8 and TRBJ1-3; maybe TRBD1 (5 bases). CDR1 and CDR2 (germline): SGHTS, YDEGEE. The V and J ends lost 1 base and 4 bases respectively, with 12 bases between them. The CDR3 spans 15 residues. The CDR3 DNA is TGTGCCAGCAGCTTGTCGGACAATTTCGGAAACACCATATATTTT. Translating it yields CASSLSDNFGNTIYF.

The chain has TRBV12-5 and TRBJ1-2; no clear D. Trimming removed 2 bases at V and 8 bases at J, with 9 bases between. Germline lookup yields CDR1 LGHNT and CDR2 FRNRAP. The CDR3 runs to 12 residues. The CDR3 nucleotides are TGTGCTAGTGGTTTGCCGCCGGGGGGCTACACCTTC. Translation: CASGLPPGGYTF.